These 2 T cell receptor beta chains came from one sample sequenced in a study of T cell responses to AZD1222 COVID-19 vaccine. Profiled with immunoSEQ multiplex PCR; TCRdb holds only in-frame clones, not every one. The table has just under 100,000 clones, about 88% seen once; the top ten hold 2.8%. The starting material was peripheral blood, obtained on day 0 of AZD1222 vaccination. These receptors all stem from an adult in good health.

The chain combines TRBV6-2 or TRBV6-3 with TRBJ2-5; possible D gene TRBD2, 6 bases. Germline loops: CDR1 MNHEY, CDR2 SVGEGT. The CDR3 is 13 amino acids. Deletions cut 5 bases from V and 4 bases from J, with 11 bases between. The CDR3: CASSAGGGETQYF. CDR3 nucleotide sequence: TGTGCCAGCAGTGCCGGGGGTGGAGAGACCCAGTACTTC.

CDR3 protein: CASSSLTSGIYEQYF. DNA for the CDR3: TGTGCCAGCAGCTCCTTGACTAGCGGGATCTACGAGCAGTACTTC. V is TRBV5-4 and J is TRBJ2-7, with 11 positions matching TRBD2. Germline CDR1 SGHNT, CDR2 YYREEE (reference sequence). The CDR3 contains 15 residues. J lost 3 bases, V lost 3 bases, and 5 bases had no gene match.